Below, 23 T cell receptor beta chains from the same sample are listed, as sequenced in a study of T cells after yellow fever vaccination. A single record per CDR3 protein comes from TCRdb applying MiXCR to the 5' RACE reads. The sample lists a few hundred thousand distinct CDR3 sequences; roughly a sixth were seen once. The source material was PBMCs, sampled more than 4 days after the first yellow fever vaccination. The source of these receptors is a man younger than 35 who received the YFV17D yellow fever vaccine.

This chain joins TRBV7-9 and TRBJ2-1; D is ambiguous. The germline V gene has CDR1 SEHNR and CDR2 FQNEAQ (reference sequence). The CDR3 contains 12 residues. V was cut by 5 bases and J by 10 bases, with 12 bases left in between. The CDR3 reads CASSPGYREQFF. The CDR3 nucleotides read TGTGCCAGCAGCCCCGGTTACCGGGAGCAGTTCTTC.

The chain combines TRBV7-9 with TRBJ2-1; 10 bases map to TRBD2. The germline V gene encodes CDR1 SEHNR and CDR2 FQNEAQ (reference sequence). The trim removed 5 bases at V and 10 bases at J, leaving 2 bases unmatched. The CDR3 loop spans 12 amino acids. This chain's CDR3 is CASSPTSGEQFF. Written as DNA, the CDR3 is TGTGCCAGCAGCCCGACTAGCGGGGAGCAGTTCTTC. The complete variable domain, with remaining parts taken from reference TRBV7-9 and TRBJ2-1, reads DTGVSQNPRHKITKRGQNVTFRCDPISEHNRLYWYRQTLGQGPEFLTYFQNEAQLEKSRLLSDRFSAERPKGSFSTLEIQRTEQGDSAMYLCASSPTSGEQFFGPGTRLTVL.

DNA for the CDR3: TGCGCCAGTCAACCCCCCGGGACAGTGAACACCGGGGAGCTGTTTTTT. Amino acid sequence: CASQPPGTVNTGELFF. V is TRBV5-1 and J is TRBJ2-2, with 7 bases lining up with TRBD1. In germline, CDR1 is SGHRS, CDR2 YFSETQ. V shed 8 bases and J 1 base; nucleotides not matched to a gene: 11. The CDR3 is 16 residues long.

J is TRBJ2-1 and V is TRBV4-1; 7 bases are shared with TRBD1. The germline V gene has CDR1 MGHRA and CDR2 YSYEKL. This CDR3 is 15 amino acids long. V lost 4 bases to trimming and J lost 5 bases; unmatched junction nucleotides: 8. The CDR3 DNA sequence: TGCGCCAGCAGCCGAATACAGGGGAACGACAATGAGCAGTTCTTC. Residues: CASSRIQGNDNEQFF.

The chain is built from TRBV20-1 and TRBJ2-1, with TRBD1 matching over 9 bases. Germline-derived CDR1 and CDR2 are DFQATT and SNEGSKA (reference sequence). This CDR3 has 15 residues. V dropped 6 bases and J dropped 1; count of bases not matched to a gene: 7. CDR3 nucleotide sequence: TGCAGTGCAGACAGGGGGGCTTGGTCCTACAATGAGCAGTTCTTC. Translated: CSADRGAWSYNEQFF.

V gene TRBV6-2 or TRBV6-3 combines with J gene TRBJ1-5; D ambiguous. Germline V CDR1 and CDR2: MNHEY, SVGEGT. V lost 2 bases to trimming and J lost 1 base, with 6 bases between them. The CDR3 contains 14 residues. The CDR3 coding sequence is TGTGCCAGCAGTTACAAGCAGAGCAATCAGCCCCAGCATTTT. Encoded protein: CASSYKQSNQPQHF.

The chain has TRBV2 and TRBJ2-2, with 9 bases aligning to TRBD2. CDR3 length: 18 amino acids. The germline V gene has CDR1 SNHLY and CDR2 FYNNEI. CDR3 sequence (DNA): TGTACCTTCAGGCCCAGGGGCGGGGGGGCGTCTAGGACCGGGGAGCTGTTTTTT. This sequence encodes CTFRPRGGGASRTGELFF.

V usage is TRBV10-3 and J usage is TRBJ2-5; no clear D gene. V lost 6 bases, J lost 2 bases, and 10 bases lay in between. This CDR3 contains 13 residues. Per the germline V gene, CDR1 is ENHRY and CDR2 is SYGVKD. CDR3 protein: CAISLIQQETQYF. Here the CDR3 DNA reads TGTGCCATCAGCCTGATACAACAAGAGACCCAGTACTTC.

This clonotype has ten or more counts. The V call is TRBV6-5, the J call TRBJ2-1; 7 positions match TRBD2. Germline trimming cut 9 bases from V and 4 bases from J; bases unmatched to any gene: 12. This CDR3 has 15 amino acids. Germline CDR1 MNHEY, CDR2 SVGAGI. The CDR3 DNA is TGTGCCAGTGGGGGGGGGAGGTCCCTTTACAATGAGCAGTTCTTC. The encoded protein is CASGGGRSLYNEQFF.

This clonotype was picked up a small number of times. The gene calls are TRBV7-3 and TRBJ2-1; the D gene is possibly TRBD2 (6 bases). This CDR3 spans 16 amino acids. Germline assignment: CDR1 SGHTA and CDR2 FQGTGA. V was trimmed by 5 bases and J by 1 base, leaving 15 bases between them. The CDR3 bases are TGTGCCAGCAGCCCAGGGACTGGGAAGTCCTACAATGAGCAGTTCTTC. This translates into CASSPGTGKSYNEQFF.

This sequence joins TRBV6-5 and TRBJ2-1; 8 bases align to TRBD1. This CDR3 is 14 amino acids long. V lost 4 bases, J lost 8 bases, and 7 bases stayed unmatched. Germline loops: CDR1 MNHEY, CDR2 SVGAGI. The CDR3 here is CASSSDRAGHEQFF. The CDR3 nucleotides read TGTGCCAGCAGTTCGGACAGGGCCGGCCATGAGCAGTTCTTC.

V and J are TRBV4-1 and TRBJ2-7; a weak D match, TRBD2 (6 bases). Germline values: CDR1 MGHRA, CDR2 YSYEKL. The V end lost 3 bases, the J end lost 6 bases, and 24 bases lay between the germline ends. The CDR3 length is 17 residues. Here the CDR3 reads CASSHANPGSPLFEQYF. The CDR3 coding sequence is TGCGCCAGCAGCCACGCGAACCCCGGGAGCCCCCTCTTCGAGCAGTACTTC.

The chain couples TRBV7-2 to TRBJ2-5; 7 bases agree with TRBD1. The length of the CDR3 is 16 residues. V lost 5 bases and J lost 2; bases outside the gene matches: 11. In germline, CDR1 is SGHTA, CDR2 FQGNSA. The CDR3 region is CASSLTRDRGQETQYF. The CDR3 DNA follows: TGTGCCAGCAGCCTTACACGGGACAGAGGACAAGAGACCCAGTACTTC.

The chain uses TRBV10-3 and TRBJ1-6; 8 nucleotides align to TRBD1. V gave up 2 bases and J gave up 7 bases; unmatched junction bases: 4. The CDR3 extends over 15 amino acids. Germline CDR1 ENHRY, CDR2 SYGVKD. The DNA of the CDR3 is TGTGCCATCAGTGAGCGGACAGGGTGGAATTCACCCCTCCACTTT. Encoded protein: CAISERTGWNSPLHF.

This clonotype was seen more than once but under ten times. The chain uses TRBV12-3 or TRBV12-4 and TRBJ2-2; 11 bases fit TRBD1. With V trimmed by 11 bases and J by 3 bases, 5 bases remained unmatched. The CDR3 sequence is 14 residues long. CDR3 amino acids: CAGGQGADTGELFF. CDR3 nucleotide sequence: TGTGCCGGCGGACAGGGGGCAGACACCGGGGAGCTGTTTTTT.

The chain uses TRBV12-3 or TRBV12-4 and TRBJ1-2; D is uncertain. The CDR3 length is 15 residues. Trimming took 0 bases from V and 2 from J, leaving 10 bases between them. CDR3 DNA: TGTGCCAGCAGTTTAGCGGATCAGTCAAACTATGGCTACACCTTC. Its translation: CASSLADQSNYGYTF.

The chain combines TRBV10-3 with TRBJ2-3; D not resolved. This CDR3 is 12 amino acids long. V was shortened by 4 bases and J by 6 bases, with 8 bases between the two germline ends. The germline gives CDR1 ENHRY, CDR2 SYGVKD. As DNA, the CDR3 is TGTGCCATCAGTGCATCAAAGGATACGCAGTATTTT. It is translated as CAISASKDTQYF.

The V call is TRBV7-2, the J call TRBJ2-2; D unclear. Germline CDR1 is SGHTA and CDR2 is FQGNSA. With 4 bases removed from V and 6 bases from J, the gap between germline ends came to 9 bases. The CDR3 spans 13 residues. CDR3 nucleotides: TGTGCCAGCAGCTGGGTCGCACCCGGGGAGCTGTTTTTT. Its protein product is CASSWVAPGELFF.

This clonotype has just a few counts. This rearrangement joins TRBV4-1 to TRBJ2-1; 8 bases match TRBD1. The CDR3 length is 15 residues. V was clipped by 0 bases and J by 7 bases; unmatched bases: 5. Germline assignment: CDR1 MGHRA and CDR2 YSYEKL. This CDR3 is CASSQDGQGRNEQFF. The DNA for the CDR3 is TGCGCCAGCAGCCAAGATGGACAGGGTAGGAATGAGCAGTTCTTC.

This clonotype was observed a handful of times. The V call is TRBV7-2, the J call TRBJ2-4; no clear D gene. Germline-derived CDR1 and CDR2 are SGHTA and FQGNSA. The CDR3 consists of 15 residues. Trimming left V 8 bases short and J 0 bases short, with 14 bases between. The CDR3 loop reads CASSPLGLAKNIQYF. The CDR3 coding sequence is TGTGCCAGCTCCCCGTTAGGGCTAGCCAAAAACATTCAGTACTTC.

The chain uses TRBV7-6 and TRBJ1-4; D uncertain. Germline lookup yields CDR1 SGHVS and CDR2 FNYEAQ. The CDR3 has 14 amino acids. V lost 5 bases to trimming and J lost 6 bases, with 13 bases between them. CDR3 in DNA: TGTGCCAGCAGCGTGGGGTATCGGGATGAAAAACTGTTTTTT. Protein: CASSVGYRDEKLFF.

The sample holds a few counts of this clonotype. The rearrangement joins TRBV4-2 to TRBJ2-3, with 8 nucleotides matching TRBD2. CDR1 is LGHNA, CDR2 YNFKEQ, per germline. J gave up 4 bases and V 4 bases, and 7 bases lay outside the gene matches. This CDR3 region has 15 residues. DNA of the CDR3: TGTGCCAGCAGCCGCGGACTAGCCGCCGCAGATACGCAGTATTTT. As protein: CASSRGLAAADTQYF.

This clonotype was detected a few times. The chain links TRBV18 to TRBJ1-3; D call uncertain. V lost 2 bases and J lost 4, with 15 bases in between. The CDR3 runs 16 residues. The germline V gene has CDR1 KGHSH and CDR2 LQKENI. The CDR3 is CASSPVPWTEGNTIYF. Written as DNA, the CDR3 is TGTGCCAGCTCACCAGTGCCTTGGACGGAGGGAAACACCATATATTTT. The entire variable domain, with the rest obtained from reference TRBV18 and TRBJ1-3, is as follows: NAGVMQNPRHLVRRRGQEARLRCSPMKGHSHVYWYRQLPEEGLKFMVYLQKENIIDESGMPKERFSAEFPKEGPSILRIQQVVRGDSAAYFCASSPVPWTEGNTIYFGEGSWLTVV.